This T cell receptor beta chain was documented in a study of identical twins. Findings and caveats of the study: Invariant cells of the MAIT and iNKT types might have partly distorted the zero-insertion analyses.

Template switching added a universal primer site; cDNA carried unique molecular identifiers. TCRdb used MiXCR to reprocess the 5' RACE reads, holding one entry per CDR3 protein. The data show 1.5 million to 2 million distinct CDR3 sequences, about 32% seen once. Germline loops: CDR1 ENHRY, CDR2 SYGVKD. Trimming stripped 3 bases from V and 2 bases from J, with 10 bases between. The CDR3 has 14 residues. Regarding this clonotype: Its antigen is not known.

The V and J genes are TRBV10-3 and TRBJ1-2, with a possible D match to TRBD1 (5 bases). Sequenced sample: cord blood. The source is a newborn girl in good health. The DNA for the CDR3 is TGTGCCATCAGTGACCGACAGAGGAACTATGGCTACACCTTC. This translates into CAISDRQRNYGYTF.